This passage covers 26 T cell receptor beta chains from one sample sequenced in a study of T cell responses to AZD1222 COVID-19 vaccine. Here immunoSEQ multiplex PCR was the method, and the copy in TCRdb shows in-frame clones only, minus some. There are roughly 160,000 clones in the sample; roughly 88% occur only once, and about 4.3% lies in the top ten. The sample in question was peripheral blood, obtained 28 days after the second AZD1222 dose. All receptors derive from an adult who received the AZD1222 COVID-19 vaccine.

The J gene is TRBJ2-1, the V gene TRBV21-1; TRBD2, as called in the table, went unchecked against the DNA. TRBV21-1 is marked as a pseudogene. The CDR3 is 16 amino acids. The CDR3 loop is CASSKFCQTYYNEQFF. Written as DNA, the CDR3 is TGTGCCAGCAGCAAATTCTGCCAGACTTACTACAATGAGCAGTTCTTC.

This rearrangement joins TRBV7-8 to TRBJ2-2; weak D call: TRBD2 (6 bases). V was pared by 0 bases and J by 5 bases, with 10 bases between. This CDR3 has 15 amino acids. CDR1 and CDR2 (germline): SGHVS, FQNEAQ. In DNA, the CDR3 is TGTGCCAGCAGCTTAGCGACTAGTCGAACCGGGGAGCTGTTTTTT. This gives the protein CASSLATSRTGELFF.

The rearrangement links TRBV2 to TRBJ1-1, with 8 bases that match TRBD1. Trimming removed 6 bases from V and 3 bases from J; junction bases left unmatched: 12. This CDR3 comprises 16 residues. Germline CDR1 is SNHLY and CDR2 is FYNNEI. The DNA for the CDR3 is TGTGCCAGCAGAAGAGCCCTACAGGGGGTCGACACTGAAGCTTTCTTT. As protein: CASRRALQGVDTEAFF.

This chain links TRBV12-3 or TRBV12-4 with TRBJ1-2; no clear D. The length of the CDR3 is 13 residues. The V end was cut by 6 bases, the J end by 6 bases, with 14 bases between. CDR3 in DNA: TGTGCCAGCAGACCCCAAGGGAAGGATGGCTACACCTTC. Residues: CASRPQGKDGYTF.

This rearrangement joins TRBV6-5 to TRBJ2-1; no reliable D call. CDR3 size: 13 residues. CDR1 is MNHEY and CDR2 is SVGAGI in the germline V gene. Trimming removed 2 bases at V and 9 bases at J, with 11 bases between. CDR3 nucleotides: TGTGCCAGCAGTTACAGAGATGGGCGTGAGCAGTTCTTC. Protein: CASSYRDGREQFF.

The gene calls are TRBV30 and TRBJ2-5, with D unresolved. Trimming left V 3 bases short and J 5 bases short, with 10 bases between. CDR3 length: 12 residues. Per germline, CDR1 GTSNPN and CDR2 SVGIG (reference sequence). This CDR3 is CAWSPPSETQYF. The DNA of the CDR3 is TGTGCCTGGAGCCCCCCAAGTGAGACCCAGTACTTC.

The CDR3 spells CASSPQGDYYGYTF. As DNA, the CDR3 is TGTGCCAGCAGCCCCCAGGGGGACTACTATGGCTACACCTTC. The rearrangement uses TRBV5-4 and TRBJ1-2, with 7 positions matching TRBD1. Germline V gene sequence: CDR1 SGHNT, CDR2 YYREEE (reference sequence). This CDR3 spans 14 amino acids. Losses at the gene ends were 4 bases for V and 3 bases for J; bases not matched to a gene: 6.

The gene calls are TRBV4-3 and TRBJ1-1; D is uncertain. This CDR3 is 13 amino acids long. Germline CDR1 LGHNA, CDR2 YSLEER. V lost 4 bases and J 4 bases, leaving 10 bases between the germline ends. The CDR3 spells CASSLLGSTEAFF. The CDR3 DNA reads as TGCGCCAGCAGCCTCTTAGGGAGCACTGAAGCTTTCTTT.

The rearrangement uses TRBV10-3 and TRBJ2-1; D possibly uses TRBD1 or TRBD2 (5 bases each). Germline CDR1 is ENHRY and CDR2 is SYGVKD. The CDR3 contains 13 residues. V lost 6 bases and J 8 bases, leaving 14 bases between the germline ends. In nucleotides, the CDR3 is TGTGCCATCAGCGGGACGGACCTCGATGAGCAGTTCTTC. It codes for CAISGTDLDEQFF.

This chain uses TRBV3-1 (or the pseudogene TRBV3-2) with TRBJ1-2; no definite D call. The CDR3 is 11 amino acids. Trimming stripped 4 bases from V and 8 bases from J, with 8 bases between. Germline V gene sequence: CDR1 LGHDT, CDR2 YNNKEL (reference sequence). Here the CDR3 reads CASSLLGGYTF. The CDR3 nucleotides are TGTGCCAGCAGCCTTCTGGGGGGCTACACCTTC.

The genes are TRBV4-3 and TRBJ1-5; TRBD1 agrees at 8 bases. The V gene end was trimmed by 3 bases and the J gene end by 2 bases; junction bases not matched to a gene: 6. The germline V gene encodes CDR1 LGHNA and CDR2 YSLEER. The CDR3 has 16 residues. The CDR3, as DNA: TGCGCCAGCAGCCAGAGTCCGGGACAGGGCAATCAGCCCCAGCATTTT. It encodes CASSQSPGQGNQPQHF.

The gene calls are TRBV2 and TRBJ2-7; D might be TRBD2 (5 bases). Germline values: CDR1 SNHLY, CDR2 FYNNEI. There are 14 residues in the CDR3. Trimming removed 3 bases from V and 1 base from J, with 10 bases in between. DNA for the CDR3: TGTGCCAGCAGTGATCCGGGGTTGTCCTACGAGCAGTACTTC. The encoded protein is CASSDPGLSYEQYF.

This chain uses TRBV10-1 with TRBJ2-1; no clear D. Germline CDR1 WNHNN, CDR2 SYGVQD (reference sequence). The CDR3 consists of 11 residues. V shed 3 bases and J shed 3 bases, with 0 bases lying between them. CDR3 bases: TGCGCCAGCAGTGACTACAATGAGCAGTTCTTC. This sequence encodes CASSDYNEQFF.

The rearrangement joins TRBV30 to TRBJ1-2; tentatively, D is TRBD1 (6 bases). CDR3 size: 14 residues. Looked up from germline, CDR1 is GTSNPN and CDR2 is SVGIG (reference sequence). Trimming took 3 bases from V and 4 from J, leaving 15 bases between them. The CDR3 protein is CAWRGGRGIYGYTF. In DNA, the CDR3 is TGTGCCTGGAGGGGTGGCAGGGGCATCTATGGCTACACCTTC.

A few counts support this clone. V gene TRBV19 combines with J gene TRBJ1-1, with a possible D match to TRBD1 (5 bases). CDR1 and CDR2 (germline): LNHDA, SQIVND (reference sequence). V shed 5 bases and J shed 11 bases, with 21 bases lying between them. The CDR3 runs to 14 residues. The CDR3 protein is CASSVRPQGAGAFF. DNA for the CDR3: TGTGCCAGTAGTGTCAGACCTCAAGGGGCGGGGGCTTTCTTT.

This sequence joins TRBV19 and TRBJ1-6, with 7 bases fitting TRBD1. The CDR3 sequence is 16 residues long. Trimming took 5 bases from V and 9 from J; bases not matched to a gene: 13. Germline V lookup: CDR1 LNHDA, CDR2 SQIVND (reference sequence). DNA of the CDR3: TGTGCCAGTAGTGAAGCGGCTCAGGGGGTGCTTTCACCCCTCCACTTT. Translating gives CASSEAAQGVLSPLHF.

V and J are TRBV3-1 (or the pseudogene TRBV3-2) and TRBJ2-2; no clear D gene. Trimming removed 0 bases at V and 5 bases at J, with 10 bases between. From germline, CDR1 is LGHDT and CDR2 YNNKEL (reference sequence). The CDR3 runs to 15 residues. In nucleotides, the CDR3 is TGTGCCAGCAGCCAAGAAGTACAAGCAACCGGGGAGCTGTTTTTT. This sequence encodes CASSQEVQATGELFF.

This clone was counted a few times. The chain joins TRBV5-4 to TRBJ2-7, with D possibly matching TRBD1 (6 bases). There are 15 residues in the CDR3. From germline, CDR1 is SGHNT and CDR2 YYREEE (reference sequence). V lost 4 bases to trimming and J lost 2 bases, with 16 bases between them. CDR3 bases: TGTGCCAGCAGCCAGAGACAGGACGCCACCTACGAGCAGTACTTC. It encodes CASSQRQDATYEQYF.

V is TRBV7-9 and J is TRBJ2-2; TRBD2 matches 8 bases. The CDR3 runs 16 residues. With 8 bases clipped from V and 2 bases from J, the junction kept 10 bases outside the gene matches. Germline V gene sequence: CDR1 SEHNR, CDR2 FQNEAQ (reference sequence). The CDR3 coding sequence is TGTGCCAGCCATCCCGACAGCGGGGGAAACACCGGGGAGCTGTTTTTT. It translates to CASHPDSGGNTGELFF.

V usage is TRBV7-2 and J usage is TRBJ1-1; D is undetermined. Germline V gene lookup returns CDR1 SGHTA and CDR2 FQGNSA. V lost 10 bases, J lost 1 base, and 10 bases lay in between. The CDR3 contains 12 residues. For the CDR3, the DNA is TGTGCCACCCGTCTTCGGAACACTGAAGCTTTCTTT. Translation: CATRLRNTEAFF.

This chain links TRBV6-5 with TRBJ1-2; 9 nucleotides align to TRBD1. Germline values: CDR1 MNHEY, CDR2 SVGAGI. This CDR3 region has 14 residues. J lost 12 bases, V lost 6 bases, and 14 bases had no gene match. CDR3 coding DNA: TGTGCCAGCAGAGACTCCGGGACAGGGTTCTATCACACCTTC. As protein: CASRDSGTGFYHTF.

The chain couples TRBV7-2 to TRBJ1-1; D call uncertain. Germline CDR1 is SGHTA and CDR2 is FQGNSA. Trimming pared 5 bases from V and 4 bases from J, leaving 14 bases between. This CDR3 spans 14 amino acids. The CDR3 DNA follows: TGTGCCAGCAGCCTCCAGACGTTTGGCACTGAAGCTTTCTTT. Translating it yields CASSLQTFGTEAFF.

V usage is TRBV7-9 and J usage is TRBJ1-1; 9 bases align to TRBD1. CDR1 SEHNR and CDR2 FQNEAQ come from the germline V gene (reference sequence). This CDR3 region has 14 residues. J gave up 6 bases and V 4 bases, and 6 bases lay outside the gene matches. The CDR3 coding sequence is TGTGCCAGCAGCTCCGACAGGGGGTCGGCTGAAGCTTTCTTT. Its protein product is CASSSDRGSAEAFF.

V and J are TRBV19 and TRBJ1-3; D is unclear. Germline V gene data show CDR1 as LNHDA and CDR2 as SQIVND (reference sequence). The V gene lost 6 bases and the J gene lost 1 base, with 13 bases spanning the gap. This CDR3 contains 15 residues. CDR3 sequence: CASSFRIDSGNTIYF. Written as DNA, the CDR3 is TGTGCCAGTAGCTTCAGAATTGATTCTGGAAACACCATATATTTT.

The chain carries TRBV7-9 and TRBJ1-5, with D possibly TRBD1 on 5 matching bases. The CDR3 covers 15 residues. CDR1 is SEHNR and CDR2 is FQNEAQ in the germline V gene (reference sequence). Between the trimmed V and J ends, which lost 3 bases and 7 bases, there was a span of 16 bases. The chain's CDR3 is CASSLGDAGNQPQHF. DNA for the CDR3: TGTGCCAGCAGCTTGGGGGACGCAGGTAACCAGCCCCAGCATTTT.

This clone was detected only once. Written as DNA, the CDR3 is TGCAGTGCTAGTCCACAGGGGTATCATGGCTACACCTTC. It yields the protein CSASPQGYHGYTF. This chain uses TRBV20-1 with TRBJ1-2; 7 bases align to TRBD1. The CDR3 consists of 13 residues. Germline values: CDR1 DFQATT, CDR2 SNEGSKA (reference sequence). The junction had 7 bases not matched to a gene; V was cut back by 3 bases and J by 6 bases.